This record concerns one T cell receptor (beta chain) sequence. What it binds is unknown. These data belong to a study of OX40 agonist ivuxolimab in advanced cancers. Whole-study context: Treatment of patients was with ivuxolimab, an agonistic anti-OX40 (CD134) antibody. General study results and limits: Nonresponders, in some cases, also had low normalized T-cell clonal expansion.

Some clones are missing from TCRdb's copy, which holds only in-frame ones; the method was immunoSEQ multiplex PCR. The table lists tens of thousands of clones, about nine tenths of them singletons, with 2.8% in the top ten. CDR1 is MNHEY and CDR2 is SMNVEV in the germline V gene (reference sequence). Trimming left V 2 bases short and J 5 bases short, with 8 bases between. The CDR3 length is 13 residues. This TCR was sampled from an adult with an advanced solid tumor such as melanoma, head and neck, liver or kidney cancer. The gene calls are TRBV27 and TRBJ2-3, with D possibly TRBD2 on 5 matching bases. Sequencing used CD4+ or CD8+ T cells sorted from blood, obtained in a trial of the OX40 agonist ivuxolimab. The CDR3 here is CASSLLSGDTQYF. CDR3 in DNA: TGTGCCAGCAGTTTACTAAGCGGAGATACGCAGTATTTT.